This passage covers 11 T cell receptor beta chains from one sample sequenced in a study of blood T cell repertoires in COVID-19. Sequencing used immunoSEQ multiplex PCR; TCRdb keeps in-frame clones, though not all of them. The repertoire holds 450,000 to 500,000 clones, with about nine tenths as singletons. Specimen: PBMCs or T cells enriched from blood (not recorded which). The receptors were sampled from a woman between 18 and 30 years old who had recovered from COVID-19.

This clone was seen many times. The chain is built from TRBV5-3 and TRBJ2-3; D remains unclear. TRBV5-3 is an ORF, with its function uncertain. The CDR3 length is 11 residues. The V end lost 5 bases, the J end lost 4 bases, and 5 bases lay between the germline ends. CDR3 region: CARRSSDTQYF. The CDR3 DNA is TGTGCCAGAAGATCATCAGATACGCAGTATTTT.

The chain has TRBV19 and TRBJ2-5, with 11 positions matching TRBD2. Per germline, CDR1 LNHDA and CDR2 SQIVND (reference sequence). V shed 5 bases and J 5 bases; nucleotides not matched to a gene: 10. The CDR3 is made up of 16 amino acids. The CDR3 loop reads CASSPRASGGTETQYF. The CDR3, as DNA: TGTGCCAGTAGTCCTAGAGCTAGCGGGGGGACCGAGACCCAGTACTTC. The full variable domain, completed using reference TRBV19 and TRBJ2-5, is DGGITQSPKYLFRKEGQNVTLSCEQNLNHDAMYWYRQDPGQGLRLIYYSQIVNDFQKGDIAEGYSVSREKKESFPLTVTSAQKNPTAFYLCASSPRASGGTETQYFGPGTRLLVL.

This chain links TRBV12-5 with TRBJ1-1; D might be TRBD1 (6 bases). Trimming cost V 5 bases and J 4 bases, with 17 bases left between them. The germline V gene encodes CDR1 LGHNT and CDR2 FRNRAP. This CDR3 contains 15 residues. The CDR3 nucleotides are TGTGCTAGTGGTAGCTTGACGGGGGGGGCCACTGAAGCTTTCTTT. This codes for CASGSLTGGATEAFF.

This clone was found many times. Other DNA variants within this sample encode the same CDR3. The J gene is TRBJ1-6, the V gene TRBV30; D gene uncertain. This CDR3 is built from 13 residues. Trimming removed 1 base at V and 5 bases at J, with 6 bases between. The germline V gene has CDR1 GTSNPN and CDR2 SVGIG (reference sequence). The CDR3 reads CAWSGENNSPLHF. The CDR3 DNA reads TGTGCCTGGAGTGGGGAGAATAATTCACCCCTCCACTTT.

This clone occurred a few times. The chain employs TRBV9 and TRBJ1-1; a possible D gene is TRBD1 (5 bases). CDR3 size: 14 residues. Trimming took off 0 bases at V and 10 bases at J, with 16 bases between the two ends. CDR1 is SGDLS and CDR2 is YYNGEE in the germline V gene. The CDR3 is CASSVDESGEGAFF. In DNA, the CDR3 is TGTGCCAGCAGCGTAGACGAATCGGGGGAGGGAGCTTTCTTT.

The rearrangement links TRBV18 to TRBJ1-2; 7 positions agree with TRBD1. The V segment lost 6 bases and the J segment 1 base; nucleotides outside the gene matches: 11. The CDR3 sequence is 16 residues long. In germline, CDR1 is KGHSH, CDR2 LQKENI. CDR3 loop: CASSRTGTANNYGYTF. CDR3 nucleotide sequence: TGTGCCAGCTCGCGCACCGGGACAGCTAATAACTATGGCTACACCTTC.

V and J are TRBV5-6 and TRBJ1-1, with 9 bases matching TRBD1. V lost 3 bases, J lost 4 bases, and 10 bases stayed unmatched. CDR1 is SGHDT, CDR2 YYEEEE, per germline. This CDR3 comprises 16 residues. The CDR3 bases are TGTGCCAGCAGCTCTGGACTAATGACAGGGGGCACTGAAGCTTTCTTT. This translates into CASSSGLMTGGTEAFF.

The V call is TRBV12-5, the J call TRBJ1-1, with 8 bases matching TRBD1. Trimming cost V 2 bases and J 10 bases; bases outside gene matches: 6. CDR3 length equals 13 residues. Germline-derived CDR1 and CDR2 are LGHNT and FRNRAP. CDR3 amino acids: CASGLFLDRGAFF. CDR3 in DNA: TGTGCTAGTGGTTTGTTCTTAGACAGGGGAGCTTTCTTT.

The gene calls are TRBV28 and TRBJ2-5; 8 bases are shared with TRBD2. Germline CDR1 is MDHEN and CDR2 is SYDVKM. The CDR3 length is 14 residues. Trimming at V came to 6 bases and at J to 4 bases, leaving 7 bases not matched to a gene. CDR3 sequence: CASRNGGDLETQYF. As DNA, the CDR3 is TGTGCCAGCAGGAACGGGGGGGATCTAGAGACCCAGTACTTC.

The CDR3 region is CASSPLRGGNTGELFF. The CDR3 DNA reads as TGTGCCAGCAGCCCGCTGCGGGGGGGGAACACCGGGGAGCTGTTTTTT. The rearrangement links TRBV7-9 to TRBJ2-2, with 9 bases aligning to TRBD2. V dropped 5 bases and J dropped 1; count of bases not matched to a gene: 5. The CDR3 is 16 residues long. In germline, CDR1 is SEHNR, CDR2 FQNEAQ (reference sequence).

J is TRBJ1-5 and V is TRBV24-1; D call uncertain. The CDR3 totals 13 residues. The V gene lost 7 bases and the J gene lost 6 bases, with 12 bases spanning the gap. Germline V CDR1 and CDR2: KGHDR, SFDVKD. CDR3 bases: TGTGCCACCAGCGAATCTAACGGTCAGCCCCAGCATTTT. The encoded protein is CATSESNGQPQHF.